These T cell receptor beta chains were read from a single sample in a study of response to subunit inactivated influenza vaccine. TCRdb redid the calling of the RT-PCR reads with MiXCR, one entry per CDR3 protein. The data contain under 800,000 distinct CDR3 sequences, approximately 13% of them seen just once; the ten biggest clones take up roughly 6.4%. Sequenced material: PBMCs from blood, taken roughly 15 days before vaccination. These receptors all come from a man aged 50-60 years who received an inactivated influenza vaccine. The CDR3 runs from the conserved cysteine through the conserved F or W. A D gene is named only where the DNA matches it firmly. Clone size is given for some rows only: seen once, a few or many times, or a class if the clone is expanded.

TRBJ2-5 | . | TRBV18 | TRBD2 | CASSPRPRLAGPQETQYF | TGTGCCAGCTCACCCAGACCGAGACTAGCGGGCCCCCAAGAGACCCAGTACTTC
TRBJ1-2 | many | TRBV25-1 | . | CASSEGGGYTF | TGTGCCAGCAGTGAAGGGGGGGGCTACACCTTC
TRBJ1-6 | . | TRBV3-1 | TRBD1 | CASSRTGGNNSPLHF | TGTGCCAGCAGCCGCACAGGGGGAAATAATTCACCCCTCCACTTT
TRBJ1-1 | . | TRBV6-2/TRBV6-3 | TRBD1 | CASSRGQAVGTEAFF | TGTGCCAGCAGCCGCGGACAGGCGGTAGGCACTGAAGCTTTCTTT
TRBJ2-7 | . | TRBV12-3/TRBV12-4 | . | CASTPETGLSYEQYF | TGTGCCAGCACACCTGAAACAGGGCTGTCCTACGAGCAGTACTTC
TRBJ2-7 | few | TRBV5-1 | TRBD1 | CASSLSGQGTNEQYF | TGCGCCAGCAGCTTGTCCGGACAGGGTACGAACGAGCAGTACTTC
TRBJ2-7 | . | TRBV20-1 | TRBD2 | CSARGGAVREQYF | TGCAGTGCTAGGGGAGGGGCGGTTCGTGAGCAGTACTTC
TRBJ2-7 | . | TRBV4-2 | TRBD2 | CASSQNSGRGFYEQYF | TGTGCCAGCAGCCAAAATAGCGGGAGGGGGTTCTACGAGCAGTACTTC
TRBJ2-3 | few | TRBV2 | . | CASRLQGDTQYF | TGTGCCAGCAGACTCCAGGGAGATACGCAGTATTTT
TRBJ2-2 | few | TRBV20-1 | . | CSASRDNTGELFF | TGCAGTGCTAGTAGGGATAACACCGGGGAGCTGTTTTTT
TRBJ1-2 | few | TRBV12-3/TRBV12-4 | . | CASRRPGHGYTF | TGTGCCAGCAGGCGACCTGGTCATGGCTACACCTTC
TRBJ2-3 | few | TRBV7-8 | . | CASSLVRRSTDTQYF | TGTGCCAGCAGCTTAGTTCGGCGCAGCACAGATACGCAGTATTTT
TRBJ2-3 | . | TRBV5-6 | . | CASSYTGFADTQYF | TGTGCCAGCAGCTACACAGGCTTTGCAGATACGCAGTATTTT
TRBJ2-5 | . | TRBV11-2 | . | CASSFSPQGETQYF | TGTGCCAGCAGCTTCAGCCCCCAGGGAGAGACCCAGTACTTC
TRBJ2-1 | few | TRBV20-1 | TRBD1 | CSANKDRGLNEQFF | TGCAGTGCTAATAAGGACAGGGGGTTGAATGAGCAGTTCTTC